This T cell receptor (beta chain) was retrieved from a study of blood T cell repertoires in COVID-19. V shed 9 bases, J shed 4 bases, and the junction held 14 bases outside the gene matches. Germline lookup yields CDR1 SGHTA and CDR2 FQGTGA. This CDR3 is 16 amino acids long. In the study's own analysis: Researchers report that nucleated cell counts were estimated from reference gene primer amplification. Using immunoSEQ multiplex PCR, the repertoire was profiled, and TCRdb retains in-frame clones only, with some absent. V, J and clone size were drawn from that table, and D and trimming were deduced from the DNA. The sample lists 350,000 to 500,000 clones; roughly 84% were seen once. Participants classified as exposed had met a COVID-19 case within 2 weeks before study entry.

The TCR was taken from a woman aged 18 to 35 who had been exposed to COVID-19. The V call is TRBV7-3, the J call TRBJ1-2, with TRBD1 identical over 10 bases. Sequenced input: PBMCs or T cells enriched from blood (not recorded which). CDR3 region: CASSPGTGADSYGYTF. For the CDR3, the DNA is TGTGCCAGTAGTCCCGGGACAGGGGCAGATAGCTATGGCTACACCTTC.